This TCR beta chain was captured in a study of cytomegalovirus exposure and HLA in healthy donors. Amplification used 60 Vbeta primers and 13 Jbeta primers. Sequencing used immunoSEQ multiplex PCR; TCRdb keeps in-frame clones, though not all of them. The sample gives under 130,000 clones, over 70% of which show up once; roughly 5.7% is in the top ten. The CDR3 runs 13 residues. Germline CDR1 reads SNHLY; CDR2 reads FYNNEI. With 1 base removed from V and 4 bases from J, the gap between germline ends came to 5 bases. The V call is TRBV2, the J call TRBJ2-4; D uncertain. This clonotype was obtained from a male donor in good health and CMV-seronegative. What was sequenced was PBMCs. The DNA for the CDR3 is TGTGCCAGCAGTGAAGGGCCTAAAAACATTCAGTACTTC. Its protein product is CASSEGPKNIQYF.